This record covers a single T cell receptor (beta chain). V shed 1 base and J 1 base; nucleotides not matched to a gene: 12. Germline V gives CDR1 MNHNS, CDR2 SASEGT. The CDR3 loop spans 18 amino acids. Authors' processing steps: Reference gene primer amplification gave estimated nucleated cell counts. Method: immunoSEQ multiplex PCR; TCRdb's copy keeps in-frame clones and lacks some. V, J and clone size derive from that table, while D and trimming were established from the DNA sequence. The sample holds fewer than 250,000 clones, more than 75% seen once. This specimen belongs to a study of blood T cell repertoires in COVID-19. Study context: The United States, Italy and Spain were the sources of the acute and convalescent COVID-19 samples.

The source is a woman aged 60-75 years with COVID-19, enrolled during active disease. Sequencing was carried out using peripheral blood. V and J are TRBV6-1 and TRBJ1-1; 7 nucleotides agree with TRBD1. In nucleotides, the CDR3 is TGTGCCAGCAGTGAAGGAAACAGGGGCTCTCTCTGGAACACTGAAGCTTTCTTT. Its protein is CASSEGNRGSLWNTEAFF.